This passage covers 6 T cell receptor beta chains from one sample sequenced in a study of shared clonotypes between healthy human individuals. Measured with immunoSEQ multiplex PCR; TCRdb has only the in-frame clones, and not every one. The profile covers under 550,000 clones, with 90% to 97% appearing a single time and 0.06% taken by the ten largest. Sequencing input: naive CD4+ T cells sorted from blood. Subset here: CD45RA+ positively selected. Receptors were obtained from a woman in her twenties or thirties in good health.

J is TRBJ2-3 and V is TRBV7-2; the match to TRBD2 covers 12 bases. With V trimmed by 5 bases and J by 4 bases, 7 bases remained unmatched. CDR1 is SGHTA, CDR2 FQGNSA, per germline. The length of the CDR3 is 16 residues. The CDR3 here is CASSPRTSGISDTQYF. The CDR3 DNA is TGTGCCAGCAGCCCCCGGACTAGCGGGATTTCAGATACGCAGTATTTT.

This clone was observed a single time. This chain uses TRBV7-2 with TRBJ2-3; the match to TRBD2 covers 7 bases. J gave up 2 bases and V 2 bases, and 10 bases lay outside the gene matches. The CDR3 sequence is 17 residues long. Germline V gene lookup returns CDR1 SGHTA and CDR2 FQGNSA. CDR3 bases: TGTGCCAGCAGCTTAACCGCGACCGGGACTACCACAGATACGCAGTATTTT. The encoded protein is CASSLTATGTTTDTQYF.

This clone was seen just once. V usage is TRBV28 and J usage is TRBJ1-2; D gene unclear. The germline V gene encodes CDR1 MDHEN and CDR2 SYDVKM. The CDR3 loop spans 13 amino acids. V was clipped by 1 base and J by 2 bases, with 5 bases between them. This CDR3 reads CASSLSQNYGYTF. The CDR3 bases are TGTGCCAGCAGTTTATCTCAGAACTATGGCTACACCTTC.

The CDR3 coding sequence is TGTGCCAGCAGCCTAGTAGGGGGCACAGATACGCAGTATTTT. Protein sequence: CASSLVGGTDTQYF. The chain carries TRBV13 and TRBJ2-3, with TRBD1 as a possible D gene (5 bases). The CDR3 is 14 residues long. With 5 bases removed from V and 1 base from J, the gap between germline ends came to 10 bases. CDR1 is PRHDT, CDR2 FYEKMQ, per germline (reference sequence).

This chain connects TRBV28 to TRBJ2-7; TRBD2 matches at 8 bases. CDR3 length equals 14 residues. Losses at the gene ends were 9 bases for V and 2 bases for J; bases not matched to a gene: 9. Germline CDR1 and CDR2: MDHEN and SYDVKM. CDR3 in amino acids: CASGRPGRAYEQYF. The DNA of the CDR3 is TGTGCCAGTGGGAGGCCCGGGAGGGCCTACGAGCAGTACTTC.

As regards this clone: The sample carries other DNA sequences with the same CDR3. The rearrangement joins TRBV28 to TRBJ1-5; no clear D gene. V was clipped by 6 bases and J by 4 bases, with 7 bases between them. Germline CDR1 reads MDHEN; CDR2 reads SYDVKM. The CDR3 runs 12 residues. The CDR3 DNA reads as TGTGCCAGCAGCTTCGGGAATCAGCCCCAGCATTTT. Translated, it gives CASSFGNQPQHF.